These 14 T cell receptor beta chains were sequenced from one sample in a study of Ad26.COV2.S vaccination and SARS-CoV-2 variants. Here immunoSEQ multiplex PCR was the method, and the copy in TCRdb shows in-frame clones only, minus some. The top ten clones hold 4.5% to 5.5% of a sample with a few hundred thousand clones, roughly nine tenths of them seen once. Treatment indicated: over 15 received Ad26.COV2.S at low or high dose, single or two shots; about 5 received placebo; per-sample allocation not given. Samples were taken on day 63 after the first vaccine or placebo injection. The input for sequencing was peripheral blood, taken in a trial of Ad26.COV2.S vaccine versus placebo. Every receptor here comes from a person aged 18-65 years who received the Ad26.COV2.S COVID-19 vaccine or a placebo.

The chain couples TRBV7-2 to TRBJ2-7; D not certain. The CDR3 consists of 17 residues. V was cut by 0 bases and J by 0 bases, with 15 bases left in between. Per the germline V gene, CDR1 is SGHTA and CDR2 is FQGNSA. This CDR3 reads CASSLADLRAVSYEQYF. The CDR3 region has the DNA TGTGCCAGCAGCTTAGCCGACCTAAGGGCCGTCTCCTACGAGCAGTACTTC.

This clone appeared once. The rearrangement uses TRBV4-3 and TRBJ1-2; TRBD1 matches at 7 bases. Germline CDR1 and CDR2: LGHNA and YSLEER. With 0 bases clipped from V and 5 bases from J, the junction kept 15 bases outside the gene matches. There are 18 residues in the CDR3. The CDR3 DNA is TGCGCCAGCAGCCAAGAGGAGGGGTCAGGGGGATGGAGGTATGGCTACACCTTC. Its translation: CASSQEEGSGGWRYGYTF.

The rearrangement joins TRBV19 to TRBJ2-1; TRBD2 is a possible D gene (6 bases). With 6 bases removed from V and 5 bases from J, the gap between germline ends came to 20 bases. The germline CDR1 and CDR2 sequences are LNHDA and SQIVND (reference sequence). The CDR3 loop spans 16 amino acids. The CDR3 is CASSPGLRGSHNEQFF. CDR3 coding DNA: TGTGCCAGTAGCCCGGGACTCCGGGGGAGCCACAATGAGCAGTTCTTC.

This chain uses TRBV15 with TRBJ1-1, with D maybe TRBD1 (6 bases). Trimming pared 3 bases from V and 7 bases from J, leaving 15 bases between. This CDR3 comprises 14 residues. From germline, CDR1 is LNHNV and CDR2 YYDKDF (reference sequence). In DNA form, the CDR3 reads TGTGCCACCAGCAGTTCCGGGACACCGAGTGAAGCTTTCTTT. It yields the protein CATSSSGTPSEAFF.

J is TRBJ1-2 and V is TRBV19, with D maybe TRBD1 (5 bases). Trimming shortened V by 5 bases and J by 5 bases, and 18 bases separated the two germline ends. Looked up from germline, CDR1 is LNHDA and CDR2 is SQIVND (reference sequence). The CDR3 has 15 residues. CDR3 region: CASSLWTRGEYGYTF. CDR3 sequence (DNA): TGTGCCAGTAGTCTCTGGACCAGAGGGGAATATGGCTACACCTTC. Based on the CDR3 plus reference TRBV19 and TRBJ1-2, the full variable domain is DGGITQSPKYLFRKEGQNVTLSCEQNLNHDAMYWYRQDPGQGLRLIYYSQIVNDFQKGDIAEGYSVSREKKESFPLTVTSAQKNPTAFYLCASSLWTRGEYGYTFGSGTRLTVV.

The chain links TRBV27 to TRBJ2-1; 7 bases are a match to TRBD2. The V and J ends lost 5 bases and 9 bases, in that order; junction bases with no gene match: 10. Germline-derived CDR1 and CDR2 are MNHEY and SMNVEV (reference sequence). The CDR3 sequence is 14 residues long. This CDR3 reads CASSKLAVLGEQFF. DNA for the CDR3: TGTGCCAGCAGTAAGCTAGCGGTACTGGGTGAGCAGTTCTTC.

This clone was picked up a small number of times. The chain couples TRBV4-1 to TRBJ2-1, with D uncertain. Germline CDR1 is MGHRA and CDR2 is YSYEKL. The CDR3 runs to 12 residues. Between the trimmed V and J ends, which lost 0 bases and 15 bases, there was a span of 12 bases. The CDR3 is CASSQDPPNRFF. CDR3 coding DNA: TGCGCCAGCAGCCAAGATCCCCCCAACCGGTTCTTC.

Note on this clone: Additional DNA sequences in this sample encode the identical CDR3. The V and J genes are TRBV3-1 (or the pseudogene TRBV3-2) and TRBJ1-1; 7 bases are a match to TRBD1. This CDR3 contains 13 residues. Germline values: CDR1 LGHDT, CDR2 YNNKEL (reference sequence). With 1 base clipped from V and 5 bases from J, the junction kept 1 base outside the gene matches. The DNA of the CDR3 is TGTGCCAGCAGCCAAGTCAGGGGGACTGAAGCTTTCTTT. Translation gives CASSQVRGTEAFF.

V and J are TRBV7-9 and TRBJ1-5; the match to TRBD1 covers 7 bases. J gave up 5 bases and V 5 bases, and 6 bases lay outside the gene matches. Per the germline V gene, CDR1 is SEHNR and CDR2 is FQNEAQ (reference sequence). The CDR3 covers 14 residues. For the CDR3, the DNA is TGTGCCAGCAGCCAGACAGGGAGTCATCAGCCCCAGCATTTT. Translated: CASSQTGSHQPQHF.

J is TRBJ2-7 and V is TRBV5-6; perhaps TRBD2 as D (7 bases). V was cut by 5 bases and J by 5 bases, with 17 bases left in between. The CDR3 length is 14 residues. Germline V CDR1 and CDR2: SGHDT, YYEEEE. The CDR3 DNA reads TGTGCCAGCAGTTTTAGGGGGGGCACTAACGAGCAGTACTTC. This translates into CASSFRGGTNEQYF.

This chain joins TRBV9 and TRBJ1-2; D uncertain. CDR3 size: 11 residues. V was shortened by 6 bases and J by 0 bases, with 3 bases between the two germline ends. In germline, CDR1 is SGDLS, CDR2 YYNGEE. For the CDR3, the DNA is TGTGCCAGCACGACTAACTATGGCTACACCTTC. Translation gives CASTTNYGYTF. The full variable domain, with the rest looked up from reference TRBV9 and TRBJ1-2, is DSGVTQTPKHLITATGQRVTLRCSPRSGDLSVYWYQQSLDQGLQFLIQYYNGEERAKGNILERFSAQQFPDLHSELNLSSLELGDSALYFCASTTNYGYTFGSGTRLTVV.

The V gene is TRBV5-6, the J gene TRBJ2-5; the match to TRBD2 covers 10 bases. V lost 5 bases and J lost 5; bases outside the gene matches: 15. The CDR3 is made up of 17 amino acids. The germline CDR1 and CDR2 sequences are SGHDT and YYEEEE. CDR3 sequence reads: CASSWRTSGITGETQYF. The CDR3 DNA reads as TGTGCCAGCAGTTGGAGGACTAGCGGCATCACAGGGGAGACCCAGTACTTC.

The chain is built from TRBV2 and TRBJ2-5, with D unclear. V lost 3 bases, J lost 3 bases, and 17 bases lay in between. The germline V gene has CDR1 SNHLY and CDR2 FYNNEI. The CDR3 has 16 residues. CDR3 coding DNA: TGTGCCAGCAGTGAGTCGGCTTTTCGGCTTGAAGAGACCCAGTACTTC. This encodes CASSESAFRLEETQYF. Based on the CDR3 plus reference TRBV2 and TRBJ2-5, the full variable domain is EPEVTQTPSHQVTQMGQEVILRCVPISNHLYFYWYRQILGQKVEFLVSFYNNEISEKSEIFDDQFSVERPDGSNFTLKIRSTKLEDSAMYFCASSESAFRLEETQYFGPGTRLLVL.

The chain has TRBV4-3 and TRBJ2-7; a possible D gene is TRBD2 (6 bases). Trimming left V 0 bases short and J 3 bases short, with 21 bases between. The CDR3 has 18 amino acids. CDR1 is LGHNA, CDR2 YSLEER, per germline. The CDR3 nucleotides read TGCGCCAGCAGCCAAGATTCCCCCAGGTGGGACTCAAACTACGAGCAGTACTTC. Translating it yields CASSQDSPRWDSNYEQYF.